The 5 T cell receptor beta chains presented below share a single source sample, sequenced in a study of PD-L1 blockade in urothelial cancer. Data came from immunoSEQ multiplex PCR; TCRdb stores just in-frame clones and leaves some out. The sample holds about 26,000 clones, 86% seen once. The starting material was PBMCs, obtained around atezolizumab (anti-PD-L1) treatment. The receptor source for this set is a man in his sixties with urothelial cancer.

J is TRBJ2-5 and V is TRBV5-8; 9 bases are a match to TRBD2. Looked up from germline, CDR1 is SGHTS and CDR2 is YDEGEE. The J segment lost 7 bases and the V segment lost 1 base, leaving 14 bases of the junction unmatched. The CDR3 length is 17 residues. The CDR3 coding sequence is TGTGCCAGCAGCTTGAGGGCTAGCGGGGCATTCCGGGGGACCCAGTACTTC. Encoded protein: CASSLRASGAFRGTQYF.

The gene calls are TRBV18 and TRBJ2-7; a weak D match, TRBD1 (6 bases). Germline V CDR1 and CDR2: KGHSH, LQKENI. V was shortened by 2 bases and J by 5 bases, with 19 bases between the two germline ends. The CDR3 has 16 amino acids. The CDR3 nucleotides read TGTGCCAGCTCACCAATCCTGACAGGCCCAGGGGACGAGCAGTACTTC. This codes for CASSPILTGPGDEQYF.

V is TRBV6-5 and J is TRBJ1-5; D remains unclear. CDR1 and CDR2 (germline): MNHEY, SVGAGI. Trimming removed 0 bases from V and 2 bases from J, with 5 bases in between. CDR3 length: 14 residues. The chain's CDR3 is CASSYSSGNQPQHF. CDR3 DNA: TGTGCCAGCAGTTACTCGTCGGGCAATCAGCCCCAGCATTTT.

The chain employs TRBV9 and TRBJ2-7; the D gene is possibly TRBD2 (5 bases). The V and J ends lost 0 bases and 1 base respectively, with 17 bases between them. Germline V gives CDR1 SGDLS, CDR2 YYNGEE. The CDR3 contains 17 residues. CDR3 bases: TGTGCCAGCAGCGTAGCCCCTTCTGACGGGGAGTCCTACGAGCAGTACTTC. Translated: CASSVAPSDGESYEQYF.

This rearrangement joins TRBV29-1 to TRBJ2-1; TRBD2 agrees at 12 bases. The CDR3 extends over 15 amino acids. Germline-derived CDR1 and CDR2 are SQVTM and ANQGSEA. V was clipped by 0 bases and J by 7 bases; unmatched bases: 4. Here the CDR3 DNA reads TGCAGCGTTGAAGATCGACTAGCGGGAGTTAATGAGCAGTTCTTC. It encodes CSVEDRLAGVNEQFF.